This T cell receptor beta chain was retrieved from a study of response to subunit inactivated influenza vaccine. MiXCR, applied by TCRdb to the RT-PCR reads, yields one record per CDR3 protein. The sample has 650,000 or so distinct CDR3 sequences, 12% to 15% seen once. Germline loops: CDR1 MGHDK, CDR2 SYGVNS. The CDR3 loop spans 15 amino acids. General study findings and limits: Each seasonal influenza vaccination recruits few new T cells, the authors suggested.

For this clonotype: The antigen is not known. Relative to the germline gene, one junction end is altered; a read error may explain this.

V and J are TRBV25-1 and TRBJ2-7; 9 nucleotides agree with TRBD2. This sequence originates from a man in his forties or fifties who received an inactivated influenza vaccine. Sequencing was performed on PBMCs from blood, taken roughly 2 weeks before vaccination. CDR3 nucleotides: TGTGCCAGCAGCATGAGCGGGAGGCCCTCCCACGAGCAGTACTTC. Translated: CASSMSGRPSHEQYF.